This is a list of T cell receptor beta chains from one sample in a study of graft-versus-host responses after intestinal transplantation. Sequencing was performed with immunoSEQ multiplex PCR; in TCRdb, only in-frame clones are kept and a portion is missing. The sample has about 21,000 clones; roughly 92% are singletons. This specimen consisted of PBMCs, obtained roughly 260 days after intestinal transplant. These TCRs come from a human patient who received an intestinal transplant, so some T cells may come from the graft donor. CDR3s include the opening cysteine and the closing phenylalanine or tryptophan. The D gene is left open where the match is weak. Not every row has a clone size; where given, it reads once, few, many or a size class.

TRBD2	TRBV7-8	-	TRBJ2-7	CASSFAGDEQYF	TGTGCCAGCAGCTTCGCGGGAGACGAGCAGTACTTC
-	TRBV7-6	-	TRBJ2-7	CASSLSELPIYEQYF	TGTGCCAGCAGCTTATCTGAACTCCCGATCTACGAGCAGTACTTC
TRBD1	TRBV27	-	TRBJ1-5	CASSPQGAVQPQHF	TGTGCCAGCAGTCCACAGGGGGCCGTTCAGCCCCAGCATTTT
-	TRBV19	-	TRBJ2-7	CASSSQGVYEQYF	TGTGCCAGTAGTTCCCAAGGGGTTTACGAGCAGTACTTC
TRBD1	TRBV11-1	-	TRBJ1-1	CASSLDRSMNTEAFF	TGTGCCAGCAGCTTGGACAGGTCCATGAACACTGAAGCTTTCTTT
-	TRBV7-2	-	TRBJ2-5	CASSLDNRGAETQYF	TGTGCCAGCAGCTTAGATAACCGGGGGGCAGAGACCCAGTACTTC
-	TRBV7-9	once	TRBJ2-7	CASSLGFNEQYF	TGTGCCAGCAGCTTAGGCTTCAACGAGCAGTACTTC
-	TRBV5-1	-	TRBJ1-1	CASTFGMNTEAFF	TGCGCCAGCACCTTCGGAATGAACACTGAAGCTTTCTTT
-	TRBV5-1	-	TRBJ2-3	CASSLEAALTDTQYF	TGCGCCAGCAGCTTGGAGGCAGCCCTCACAGATACGCAGTATTTT
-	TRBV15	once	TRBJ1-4	CATSRADSGVEKLFF	TGTGCCACCAGCAGAGCGGACAGTGGGGTAGAAAAACTGTTTTTT
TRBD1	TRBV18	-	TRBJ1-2	CASSPDRDYGYTF	TGTGCCAGCTCACCGGACAGGGACTATGGCTACACCTTC
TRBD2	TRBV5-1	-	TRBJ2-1	CASGDQPGLAGGRAYNEQFF	TGCGCCAGCGGGGATCAACCGGGACTAGCGGGAGGGAGGGCCTACAATGAGCAGTTCTTC
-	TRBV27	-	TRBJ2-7	CASRPGTEPTKQYF	TGTGCCAGCAGACCCGGGACGGAGCCTACGAAGCAGTACTTC
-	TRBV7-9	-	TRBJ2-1	CASSPNRGGNEQFF	TGTGCCAGCAGTCCAAATAGGGGGGGCAATGAGCAGTTCTTC
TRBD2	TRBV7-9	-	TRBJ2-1	CASSSPSGRADEQFF	TGTGCCAGCAGCTCCCCAAGCGGGAGGGCCGATGAGCAGTTCTTC
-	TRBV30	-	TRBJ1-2	CAWSVRDANYGYTF	TGTGCCTGGAGTGTAAGGGATGCTAACTATGGCTACACCTTC
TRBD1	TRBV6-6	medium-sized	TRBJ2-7	CASRLTGDEQYF	TGTGCCAGCAGACTGACAGGGGACGAGCAGTACTTC
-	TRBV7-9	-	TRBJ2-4	CASSLVIGTRPKNIQYF	TGTGCCAGCAGCTTAGTAATCGGGACCAGGCCCAAAAACATTCAGTACTTC
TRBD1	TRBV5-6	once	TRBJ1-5	CASSAGTGRFQPQHF	TGTGCCAGCAGCGCCGGGACAGGGAGGTTTCAGCCCCAGCATTTT
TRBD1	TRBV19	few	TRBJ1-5	CATGGQISNQPQHF	TGTGCCACTGGGGGACAGATTAGCAATCAGCCCCAGCATTTT
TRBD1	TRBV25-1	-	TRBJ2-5	CASSDPRGPETQYF	TGTGCCAGCAGTGATCCCAGGGGGCCAGAGACCCAGTACTTC
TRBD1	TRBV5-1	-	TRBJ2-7	CASSSPSTGGSYEQYF	TGCGCCAGCAGCTCCCCTTCGACAGGGGGCTCCTACGAGCAGTACTTC
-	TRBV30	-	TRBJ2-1	CAWSPLPNEQFF	TGTGCCTGGAGCCCCCTCCCTAATGAGCAGTTCTTC
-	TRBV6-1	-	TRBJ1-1	CASRWVRAEAFF	TGTGCCAGCAGGTGGGTGAGGGCTGAAGCTTTCTTT
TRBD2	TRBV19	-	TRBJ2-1	CASRYGTSGYNEQFF	TGTGCCAGTAGGTACGGGACTAGCGGCTACAATGAGCAGTTCTTC
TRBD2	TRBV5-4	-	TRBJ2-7	CASSLRNPGLAGVYEQYF	TGTGCCAGCAGCTTAAGGAACCCGGGACTAGCGGGAGTCTACGAGCAGTACTTC
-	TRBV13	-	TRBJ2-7	CASSSPGSRGSYEQYF	TGTGCCAGCAGCTCCCCGGGGAGTAGGGGTTCCTACGAGCAGTACTTC
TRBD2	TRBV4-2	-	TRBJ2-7	CASSQGLAGGPYEQYF	TGTGCCAGCAGCCAGGGACTAGCGGGAGGGCCCTACGAGCAGTACTTC
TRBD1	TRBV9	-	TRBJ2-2	CASSVRTDRGRSAGELFF	TGTGCCAGCAGCGTTAGAACTGACAGGGGGCGATCAGCCGGGGAGCTGTTTTTT
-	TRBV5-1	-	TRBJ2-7	CASSLAVGRTYEQYF	TGCGCCAGCAGCTTGGCCGTGGGGCGGACCTACGAGCAGTACTTC
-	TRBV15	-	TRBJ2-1	CATSRDGRGANEQFF	TGTGCCACCAGCAGAGATGGGCGCGGGGCCAATGAGCAGTTCTTC
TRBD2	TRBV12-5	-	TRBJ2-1	CASGLVTSGRAVEQFF	TGTGCTAGTGGTTTGGTGACTAGCGGGAGGGCGGTTGAGCAGTTCTTC
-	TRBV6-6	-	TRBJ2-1	CASSSTAYNEQFF	TGTGCCAGCAGTTCGACTGCCTACAATGAGCAGTTCTTC
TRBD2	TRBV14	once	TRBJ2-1	CASSQALTSGALNEQFF	TGTGCCAGCAGCCAAGCCTTGACTAGCGGGGCTCTGAATGAGCAGTTCTTC
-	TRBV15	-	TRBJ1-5	CATSPGGGIQPQHF	TGTGCCACCAGCCCCGGGGGGGGGATTCAGCCCCAGCATTTT
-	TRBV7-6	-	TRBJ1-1	CASSPGTGAGTEAFF	TGTGCCAGCAGCCCGGGGACGGGGGCAGGTACTGAAGCTTTCTTT
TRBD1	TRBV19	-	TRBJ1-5	CASKKQGANQPQHF	TGTGCCAGTAAAAAACAGGGGGCCAATCAGCCCCAGCATTTT
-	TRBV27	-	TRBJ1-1	CASGWELNTEAFF	TGTGCCAGCGGGTGGGAGTTGAACACTGAAGCTTTCTTT